These 4 T cell receptor beta chains share one sample of origin, sequenced in a study of OX40 agonist ivuxolimab in advanced cancers. Only in-frame clones appear in the TCRdb table, and some are missing; sequencing was by immunoSEQ multiplex PCR. The sample has 57,000 or so clones; more than 85% are singletons. The sequencing here drew on CD4+ or CD8+ T cells sorted from blood, taken in a trial of the OX40 agonist ivuxolimab. These receptors all stem from an adult with an advanced solid tumor such as melanoma, head and neck, liver or kidney cancer.

About this clone itself: A read error may produce the germline difference seen at one junction end. This CDR3 is CASSSGLAGVTNEQFF. The CDR3 coding sequence is TGTGCTAGCAGTTCGGGACTAGCGGGAGTGACCAATGAGCAGTTCTTC. The chain links TRBV7-7 to TRBJ2-1; 14 bases agree with TRBD2. This CDR3 is 16 amino acids long. Germline assignment: CDR1 SSHAT and CDR2 FNYEAQ (reference sequence).

The chain uses TRBV6-5 and TRBJ2-2, with D maybe TRBD2 (6 bases). This CDR3 has 16 residues. V was cut by 1 base and J by 0 bases, with 9 bases left in between. Germline CDR1 is MNHEY and CDR2 is SVGAGI. CDR3 sequence (DNA): TGTGCCAGCAGTTACTACGCGGGGACGAACACCGGGGAGCTGTTTTTT. It encodes CASSYYAGTNTGELFF.

The chain couples TRBV7-9 to TRBJ2-5, with D tentatively TRBD1 (6 bases). The CDR3 runs to 15 residues. Between the trimmed V and J ends, which lost 3 bases and 5 bases, there was a span of 16 bases. Germline CDR1 and CDR2: SEHNR and FQNEAQ (reference sequence). The CDR3 is CASSLEWGLRETQYF. CDR3 sequence (DNA): TGTGCCAGCAGCTTGGAGTGGGGGCTAAGGGAGACCCAGTACTTC.

The V call is TRBV27, the J call TRBJ1-5; TRBD1 agrees at 7 bases. After removal of 4 bases from V and 4 bases from J, the junction contained 4 bases not matched to a gene. Germline V gene sequence: CDR1 MNHEY, CDR2 SMNVEV (reference sequence). This CDR3 comprises 14 residues. In DNA form, the CDR3 reads TGTGCCAGCAGTTCGGGACAGCTAAATCAGCCCCAGCATTTT. Its protein is CASSSGQLNQPQHF.